This T cell receptor beta chain appears in the sequencing data of a study of blood T cell repertoires in COVID-19. Study overall: Sample material is recorded as cDNA or gDNA derived from T cells, B-cell-depleted T cells, or PBMCs.

Study processing details: Amplification of reference gene primers provided the estimated nucleated cell counts. Produced via immunoSEQ multiplex PCR; TCRdb's table is partial and in-frame only. From that table come the V and J calls and clone size; the DNA was used to work out D and trimming. The table includes over 350,000 clones, around 87% detected once. V lost 5 bases to trimming and J lost 12 bases, with 11 bases between them. The CDR3 is 11 amino acids. Germline V gene data show CDR1 as MNHEY and CDR2 as SVGEGT. Living in 24 US areas, the participants were between roughly 18 and 89 years of age. What the recovered Cohort 3 donors had was two negative PCRs, clearance, or symptom resolution.

Sequencing was done on a sample of PBMCs or T cells enriched from blood (not recorded which). The rearrangement joins TRBV6-2 or TRBV6-3 to TRBJ1-5; a possible D gene is TRBD1 (5 bases). This sequence originates from a woman in her fifties or sixties who had recovered from COVID-19. The CDR3, as DNA: TGTGCCAGCAGTGCAGACAGTCTCCAGCATTTT. This encodes CASSADSLQHF.